This T cell receptor (beta chain) was found in a study of blood T cells in healthy people across ages. Trimming left V 1 base short and J 6 bases short, with 22 bases between. The germline V gene encodes CDR1 SGHRS and CDR2 YFSETQ. CDR3 size: 17 residues. A J-beta primer mix and a sample-barcoded 5' primer were used in a second PCR of roughly 7 to 12 cycles. The study obtained at least 3 million CDR3-containing paired-end reads from every sample. In TCRdb, the 5' RACE reads were re-called with MiXCR into one record per CDR3 protein. The sample shows fewer than 900,000 distinct CDR3 sequences, around 46% of them seen only once.

V gene TRBV5-1 combines with J gene TRBJ1-2; no clear D. This sequence was found in a woman aged 60-70 years in good health. Sequenced material: blood. CDR3 in amino acids: CASSLIIEQDLPHGYTF. As DNA, the CDR3 is TGCGCCAGCAGCTTGATTATCGAGCAGGATCTTCCCCATGGCTACACCTTC.